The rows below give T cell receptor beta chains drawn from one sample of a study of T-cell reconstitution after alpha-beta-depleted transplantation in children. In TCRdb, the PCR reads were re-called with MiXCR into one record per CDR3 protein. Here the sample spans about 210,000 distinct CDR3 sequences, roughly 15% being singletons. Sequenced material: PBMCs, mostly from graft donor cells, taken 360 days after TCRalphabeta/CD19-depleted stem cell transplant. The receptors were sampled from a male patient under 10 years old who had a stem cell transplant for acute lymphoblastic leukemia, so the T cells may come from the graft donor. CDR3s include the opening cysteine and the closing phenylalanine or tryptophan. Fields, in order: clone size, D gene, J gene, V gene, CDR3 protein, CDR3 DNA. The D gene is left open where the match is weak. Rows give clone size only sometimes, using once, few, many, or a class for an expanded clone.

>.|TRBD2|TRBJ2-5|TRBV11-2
CASSSGLFIRETQYF
TGTGCCAGCAGCTCGGGACTATTTATAAGAGAGACCCAGTACTTC
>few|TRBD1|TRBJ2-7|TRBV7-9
CASSPQGPEQYF
TGTGCCAGCAGCCCACAGGGGCCCGAGCAGTACTTC
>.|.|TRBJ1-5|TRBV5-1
CASSFWPGGNQPQHF
TGCGCCAGCAGCTTCTGGCCGGGTGGCAATCAGCCCCAGCATTTT
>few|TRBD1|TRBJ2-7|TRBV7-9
CASSWGTGGTEQYF
TGTGCCAGCAGCTGGGGGACAGGGGGGACGGAGCAGTACTTC
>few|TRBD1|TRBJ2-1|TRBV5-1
CASSLVRGGFDNEQFF
TGCGCCAGCAGCTTGGTTAGAGGGGGCTTCGACAATGAGCAGTTCTTC
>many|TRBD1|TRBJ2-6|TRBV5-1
CASSWTGERGANVLTF
TGCGCCAGCAGCTGGACAGGGGAGCGAGGGGCCAACGTCCTGACTTTC
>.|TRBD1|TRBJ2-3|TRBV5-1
CASSLTGGPPDTQYF
TGCGCCAGCAGCCTCACAGGGGGGCCGCCAGATACGCAGTATTTT
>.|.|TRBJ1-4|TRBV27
CASSRGTSTNEKLFF
TGTGCCAGCAGCCGAGGGACCTCAACTAATGAAAAACTGTTTTTT
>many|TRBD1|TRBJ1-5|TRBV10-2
CASSERQGSQQPQHF
TGCGCCAGCAGTGAGCGACAGGGAAGTCAGCAGCCCCAGCATTTT
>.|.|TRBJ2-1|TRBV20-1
CSARDQVSSYNEQFF
TGCAGTGCTAGAGACCAGGTCAGCTCCTACAATGAGCAGTTCTTC
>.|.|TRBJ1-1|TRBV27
CASSLQRGTNTEAFF
TGTGCCAGCAGCCTTCAGCGGGGGACGAACACTGAAGCTTTCTTT
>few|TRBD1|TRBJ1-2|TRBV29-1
CSVEDRQGEGYGYTF
TGCAGCGTTGAAGATCGACAGGGGGAGGGCTATGGCTACACCTTC
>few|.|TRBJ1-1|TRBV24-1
CATSDPGTTEAFF
TGTGCCACCAGTGATCCCGGGACCACTGAAGCTTTCTTT
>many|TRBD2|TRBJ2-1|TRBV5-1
CASSLDTGLALDEQFF
TGCGCCAGCAGCTTGGACACGGGACTAGCGTTAGATGAGCAGTTCTTC
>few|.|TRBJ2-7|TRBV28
CASSVAYEQYF
TGTGCCAGCAGTGTAGCCTACGAGCAGTACTTC
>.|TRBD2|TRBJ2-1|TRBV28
CASSLLAGAIYEQFF
TGTGCCAGCAGTTTACTAGCGGGAGCCATCTATGAGCAGTTCTTC
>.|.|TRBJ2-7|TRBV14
CASSQAPGAYEQYF
TGTGCCAGCAGCCAAGCCCCAGGGGCCTACGAGCAGTACTTC
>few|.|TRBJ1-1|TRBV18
CASSTLRENTEAFF
TGTGCCAGCTCAACTCTCCGGGAGAACACTGAAGCTTTCTTT
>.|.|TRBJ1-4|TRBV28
CASSLFGRGEVVLFF
TGTGCCAGCAGTTTATTCGGAAGGGGAGAGGTCGTACTGTTTTTT
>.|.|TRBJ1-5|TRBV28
CASSEDNYSNQPQHF
TGTGCCAGCAGTGAGGACAACTATAGCAATCAGCCCCAGCATTTT
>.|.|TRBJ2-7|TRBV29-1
CSVAVTVLEQYF
TGCAGCGTCGCGGTGACAGTACTCGAGCAGTACTTC
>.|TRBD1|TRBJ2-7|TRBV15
CATSRTDRDSYEQYF
TGTGCCACCAGCAGGACGGACAGGGACTCCTACGAGCAGTACTTC
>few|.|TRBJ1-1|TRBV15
CATSRDRQMNTEAFF
TGTGCCACCAGCAGAGATCGACAGATGAACACTGAAGCTTTCTTT
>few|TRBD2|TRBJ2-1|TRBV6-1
CASSAPQRLAGDEQFF
TGTGCCAGCAGTGCTCCGCAGCGACTAGCGGGAGATGAGCAGTTCTTC
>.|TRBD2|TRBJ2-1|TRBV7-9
CASSLRTSGGSGNEQFF
TGTGCCAGCAGCCTAAGGACTAGCGGGGGAAGTGGGAATGAGCAGTTCTTC
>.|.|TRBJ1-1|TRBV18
CASGPGGTYTEAFF
TGTGCCAGCGGACCGGGCGGAACCTACACTGAAGCTTTCTTT
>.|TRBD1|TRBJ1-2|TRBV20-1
CSAGTGVGGYTF
TGCAGTGCTGGTACAGGGGTGGGTGGCTACACCTTC
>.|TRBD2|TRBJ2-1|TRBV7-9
CASSLAASGGSEQFF
TGTGCCAGCAGCTTAGCGGCTAGCGGGGGATCTGAGCAGTTCTTC
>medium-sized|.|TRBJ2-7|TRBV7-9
CASSLSSLAHSYEQYF
TGTGCCAGCAGCTTAAGCTCCCTAGCGCACTCCTACGAGCAGTACTTC
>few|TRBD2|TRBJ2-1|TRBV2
CASSETSGVNEQFF
TGTGCCAGCAGTGAAACTAGCGGGGTCAATGAGCAGTTCTTC
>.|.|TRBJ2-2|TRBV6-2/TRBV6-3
CASSYRRGEPNTGELFF
TGTGCCAGCAGTTACAGGCGGGGTGAACCGAACACCGGGGAGCTGTTTTTT
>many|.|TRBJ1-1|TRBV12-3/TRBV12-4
CASSSLASEAFF
TGTGCCAGCAGTTCCCTGGCCTCTGAAGCTTTCTTT
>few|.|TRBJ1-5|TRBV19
CASSPLGDDGTGQPQHF
TGTGCCAGTAGCCCCTTAGGGGACGACGGGACGGGACAGCCCCAGCATTTT
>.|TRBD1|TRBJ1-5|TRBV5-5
CASSLLRQGDQPQHF
TGTGCCAGCAGCTTGCTCAGACAGGGTGATCAGCCCCAGCATTTT
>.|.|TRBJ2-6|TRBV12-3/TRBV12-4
CASSLGQFPSGANVLTF
TGTGCCAGCAGTCTCGGACAGTTTCCCTCTGGGGCCAACGTCCTGACTTTC
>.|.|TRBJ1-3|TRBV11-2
CASTARGRGGNTIYF
TGTGCCAGCACCGCACGGGGCAGGGGTGGAAACACCATATATTTT
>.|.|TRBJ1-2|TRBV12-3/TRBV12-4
CASSFSSNWGLGGAYTF
TGTGCCAGCAGTTTTTCTTCTAATTGGGGGCTAGGCGGTGCCTACACCTTC
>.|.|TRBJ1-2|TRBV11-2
CASSSLEQVFGYTF
TGTGCCAGCAGCTCCCTCGAGCAGGTCTTCGGCTACACCTTC
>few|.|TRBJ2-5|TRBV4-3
CASSQGVRAIGETQYF
TGCGCCAGCAGCCAAGGGGTAAGGGCGATCGGGGAGACCCAGTACTTC
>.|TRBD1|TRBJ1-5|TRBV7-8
CASSFETGGNQPQHF
TGTGCCAGCAGCTTCGAGACAGGGGGCAATCAGCCCCAGCATTTT
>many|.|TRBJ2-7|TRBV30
CAWSEAGIRGYEQYF
TGTGCCTGGAGCGAAGCGGGCATAAGGGGGTACGAGCAGTACTTC
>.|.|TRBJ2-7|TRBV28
CASSLPQGPGYEQYF
TGTGCCAGCAGTTTACCCCAGGGACCCGGATACGAGCAGTACTTC
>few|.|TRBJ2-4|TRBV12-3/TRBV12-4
CASSRVAKNIQYF
TGTGCCAGCAGTAGGGTGGCCAAAAACATTCAGTACTTC
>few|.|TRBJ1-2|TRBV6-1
CASSRGFNYGYTF
TGTGCCAGCAGCAGAGGGTTTAACTATGGCTACACCTTC
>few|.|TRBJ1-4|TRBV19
CASSRLARGEKLFF
TGTGCCAGTAGTCGGCTCGCCCGGGGGGAAAAACTGTTTTTT
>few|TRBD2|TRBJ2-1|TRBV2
CASIPGGRAGNEQFF
TGTGCCAGCATCCCGGGCGGGAGGGCCGGTAATGAGCAGTTCTTC
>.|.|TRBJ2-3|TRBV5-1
CASSLRSGTDTQYF
TGCGCCAGCAGCTTGCGTAGCGGCACAGATACGCAGTATTTT
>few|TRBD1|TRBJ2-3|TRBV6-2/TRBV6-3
CASILTGGQADTQYF
TGTGCCAGCATTCTGACAGGGGGTCAGGCAGATACGCAGTATTTT
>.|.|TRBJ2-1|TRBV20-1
CSASGGPLNEQFF
TGCAGTGCTAGCGGGGGGCCTTTGAATGAGCAGTTCTTC
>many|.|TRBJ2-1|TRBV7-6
CASSLGRGDEQFF
TGTGCCAGCAGCCTGGGCAGGGGCGATGAGCAGTTCTTC
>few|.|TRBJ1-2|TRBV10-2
CASSVGLNGYTF
TGCGCCAGCAGTGTAGGGTTGAACGGCTACACCTTC
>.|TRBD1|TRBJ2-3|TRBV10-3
CAISETLTGRTDTQYF
TGTGCCATCAGTGAGACTTTGACAGGGCGCACAGATACGCAGTATTTT
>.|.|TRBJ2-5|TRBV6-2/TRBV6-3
CASSYSPGNQETQYF
TGTGCCAGCAGTTACTCCCCAGGGAATCAAGAGACCCAGTACTTC
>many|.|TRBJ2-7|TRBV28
CASSWTKDEQYF
TGTGCCAGCAGTTGGACTAAAGACGAGCAGTACTTC
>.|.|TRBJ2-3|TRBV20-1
CSARWPWPDTQYF
TGCAGTGCTAGATGGCCTTGGCCAGATACGCAGTATTTT
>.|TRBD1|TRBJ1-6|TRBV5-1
CASSLSTGRFDNSPLHF
TGCGCCAGCAGCTTATCGACAGGGAGGTTCGATAATTCACCCCTCCACTTT
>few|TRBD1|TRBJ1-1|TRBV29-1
CSVARGQRNTEAFF
TGCAGCGTTGCGAGGGGGCAGAGGAACACTGAAGCTTTCTTT
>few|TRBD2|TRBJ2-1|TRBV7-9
CASSPGGLAGAYEQFF
TGTGCCAGCAGCCCAGGGGGACTAGCGGGAGCTTATGAGCAGTTCTTC
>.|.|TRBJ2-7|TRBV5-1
CASSLEAVVYEQYF
TGCGCCAGCAGCTTGGAGGCAGTTGTCTACGAGCAGTACTTC